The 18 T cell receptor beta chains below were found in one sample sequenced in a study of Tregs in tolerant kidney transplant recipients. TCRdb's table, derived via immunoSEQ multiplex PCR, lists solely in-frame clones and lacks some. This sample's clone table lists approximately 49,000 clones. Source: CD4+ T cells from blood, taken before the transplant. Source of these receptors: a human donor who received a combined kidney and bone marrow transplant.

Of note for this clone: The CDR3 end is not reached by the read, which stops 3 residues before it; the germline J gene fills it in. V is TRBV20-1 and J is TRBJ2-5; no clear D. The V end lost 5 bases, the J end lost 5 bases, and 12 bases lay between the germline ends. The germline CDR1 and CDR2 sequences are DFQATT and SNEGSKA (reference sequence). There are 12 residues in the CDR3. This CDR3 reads CSAAKRRETQYF. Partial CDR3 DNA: TGCAGTGCTGCGAAAAGGCGGGAGACC.

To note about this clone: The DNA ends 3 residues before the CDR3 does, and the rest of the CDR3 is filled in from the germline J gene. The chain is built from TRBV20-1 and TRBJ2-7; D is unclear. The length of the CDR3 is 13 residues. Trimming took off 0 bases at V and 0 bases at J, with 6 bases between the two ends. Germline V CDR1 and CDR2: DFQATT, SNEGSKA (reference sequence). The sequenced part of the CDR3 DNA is TGCAGTGCTAGAGATCTCGGCTCCTACGAG. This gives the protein CSARDLGSYE. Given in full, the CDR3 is CSARDLGSYEQYF.

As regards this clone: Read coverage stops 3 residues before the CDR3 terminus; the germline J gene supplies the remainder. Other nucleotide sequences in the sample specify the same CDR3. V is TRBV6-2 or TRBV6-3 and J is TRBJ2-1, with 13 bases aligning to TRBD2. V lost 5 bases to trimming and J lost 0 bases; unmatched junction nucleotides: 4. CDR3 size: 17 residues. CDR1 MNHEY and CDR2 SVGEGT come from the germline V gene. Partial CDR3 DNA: TGTGCCAGCAGTCCCCGGACTAGCGGGAGCTCCTACAATGAG. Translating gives CASSPRTSGSSYNE. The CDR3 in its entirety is CASSPRTSGSSYNEQFF.

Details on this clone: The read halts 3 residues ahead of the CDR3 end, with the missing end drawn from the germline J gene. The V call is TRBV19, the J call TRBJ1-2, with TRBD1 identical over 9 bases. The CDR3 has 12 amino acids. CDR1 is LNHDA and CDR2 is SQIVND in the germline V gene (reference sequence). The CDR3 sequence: CASKQGATGYTF. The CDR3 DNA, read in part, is TGTGCCAGTAAACAGGGGGCCACGGGC.

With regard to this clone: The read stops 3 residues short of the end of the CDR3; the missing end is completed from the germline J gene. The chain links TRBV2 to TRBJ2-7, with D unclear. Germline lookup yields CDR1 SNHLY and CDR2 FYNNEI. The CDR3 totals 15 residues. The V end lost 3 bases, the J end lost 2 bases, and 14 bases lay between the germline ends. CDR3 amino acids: CASSEVSRRAYEQYF. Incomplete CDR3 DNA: TGTGCCAGCAGTGAGGTTAGCCGACGAGCCTACGAG.

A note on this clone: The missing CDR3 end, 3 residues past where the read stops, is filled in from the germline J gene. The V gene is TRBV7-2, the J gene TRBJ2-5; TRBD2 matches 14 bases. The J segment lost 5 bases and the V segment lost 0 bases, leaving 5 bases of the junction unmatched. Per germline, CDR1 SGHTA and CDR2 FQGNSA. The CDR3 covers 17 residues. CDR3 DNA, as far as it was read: TGTGCCAGCAGCTTAGCTGGGACTAGCGGGAGTTGGGAGACC. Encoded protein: CASSLAGTSGSWET. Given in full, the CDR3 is CASSLAGTSGSWETQYF.

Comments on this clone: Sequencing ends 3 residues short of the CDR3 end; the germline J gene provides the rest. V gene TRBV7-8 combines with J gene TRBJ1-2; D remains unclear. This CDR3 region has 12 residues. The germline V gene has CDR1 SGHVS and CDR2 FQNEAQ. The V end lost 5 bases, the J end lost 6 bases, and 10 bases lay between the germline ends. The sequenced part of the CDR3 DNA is TGTGCCAGCAGCCGGGGAAAGGATGGC. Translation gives CASSRGKDG. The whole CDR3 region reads CASSRGKDGYTF.

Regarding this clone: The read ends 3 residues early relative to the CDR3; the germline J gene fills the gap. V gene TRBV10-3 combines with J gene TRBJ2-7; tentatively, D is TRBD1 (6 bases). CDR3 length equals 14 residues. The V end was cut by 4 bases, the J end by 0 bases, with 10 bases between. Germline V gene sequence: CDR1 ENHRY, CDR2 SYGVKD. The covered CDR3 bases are TGTGCCATCAGTGTTGACAGGTCCTCCTACGAG. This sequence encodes CAISVDRSSYE. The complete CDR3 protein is CAISVDRSSYEQYF.

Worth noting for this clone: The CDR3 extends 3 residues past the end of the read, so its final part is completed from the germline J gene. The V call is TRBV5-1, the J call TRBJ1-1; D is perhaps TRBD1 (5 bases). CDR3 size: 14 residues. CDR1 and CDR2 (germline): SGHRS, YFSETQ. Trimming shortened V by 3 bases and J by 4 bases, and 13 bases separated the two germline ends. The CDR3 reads CASSWAGRSTEAFF. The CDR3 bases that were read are TGCGCCAGCAGCTGGGCAGGGCGGAGCACTGAA.

The CDR3 bases that were read are TGTGCCAGCAGAGACGCTAGCGGGACCTACGAG. It translates to CASRDASGTYE. The CDR3 as a whole reads CASRDASGTYEQYF. The chain employs TRBV2 and TRBJ2-7; 9 positions match TRBD2. The read halts 3 residues ahead of the CDR3 end, with the missing end drawn from the germline J gene. Germline CDR1 reads SNHLY; CDR2 reads FYNNEI. The junction had 5 bases not matched to a gene; V was cut back by 6 bases and J by 2 bases. This CDR3 contains 14 residues.

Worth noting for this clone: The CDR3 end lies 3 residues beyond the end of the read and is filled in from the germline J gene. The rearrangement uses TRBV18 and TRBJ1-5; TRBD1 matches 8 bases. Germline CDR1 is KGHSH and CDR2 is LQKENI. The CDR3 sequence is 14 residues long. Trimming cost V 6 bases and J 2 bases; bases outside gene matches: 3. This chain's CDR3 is CASSSGQGNQPQHF. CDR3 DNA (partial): TGTGCCAGCTCTTCGGGACAGGGCAATCAGCCC.

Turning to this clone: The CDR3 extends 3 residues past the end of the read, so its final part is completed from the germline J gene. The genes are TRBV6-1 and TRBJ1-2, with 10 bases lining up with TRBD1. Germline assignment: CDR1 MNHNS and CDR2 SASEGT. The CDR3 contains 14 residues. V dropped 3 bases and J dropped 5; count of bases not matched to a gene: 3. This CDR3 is CASSERDRGYGYTF. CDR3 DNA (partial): TGTGCCAGCAGTGAGCGGGACAGGGGTTATGGC.

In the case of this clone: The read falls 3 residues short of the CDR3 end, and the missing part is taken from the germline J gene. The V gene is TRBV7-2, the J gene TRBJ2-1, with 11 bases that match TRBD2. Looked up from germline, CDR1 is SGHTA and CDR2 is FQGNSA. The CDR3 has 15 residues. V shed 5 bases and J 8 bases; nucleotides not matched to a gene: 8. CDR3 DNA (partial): TGTGCCAGCAGCGCCAGACTAGCGGGACGGGATGAG. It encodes CASSARLAGRDE. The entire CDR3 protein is CASSARLAGRDEQFF.

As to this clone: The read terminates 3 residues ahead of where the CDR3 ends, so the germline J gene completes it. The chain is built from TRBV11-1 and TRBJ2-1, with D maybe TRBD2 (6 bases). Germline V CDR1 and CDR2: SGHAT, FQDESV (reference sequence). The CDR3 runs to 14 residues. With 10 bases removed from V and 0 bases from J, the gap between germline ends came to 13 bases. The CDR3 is CATRGRSSYNEQFF. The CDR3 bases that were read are TGTGCCACCCGGGGGAGAAGCTCCTACAATGAG.

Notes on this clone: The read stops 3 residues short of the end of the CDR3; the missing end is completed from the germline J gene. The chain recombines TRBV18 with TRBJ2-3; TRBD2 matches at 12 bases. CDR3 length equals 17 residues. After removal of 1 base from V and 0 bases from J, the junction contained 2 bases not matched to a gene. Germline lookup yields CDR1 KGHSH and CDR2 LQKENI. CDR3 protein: CASSPQGTSGSTDTQYF. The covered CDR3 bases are TGTGCCAGCTCACCACAAGGGACTAGCGGGAGCACAGATACG.

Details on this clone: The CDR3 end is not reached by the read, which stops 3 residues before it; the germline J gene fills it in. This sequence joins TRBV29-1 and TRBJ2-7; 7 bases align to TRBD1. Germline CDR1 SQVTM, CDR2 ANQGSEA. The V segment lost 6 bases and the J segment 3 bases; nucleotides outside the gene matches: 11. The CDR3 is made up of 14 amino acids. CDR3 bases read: TGCAGCGTGGGGTTGGGACAGCCTCGCTACGAG. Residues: CSVGLGQPRYE. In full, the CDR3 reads CSVGLGQPRYEQYF.

The CDR3 sequence: CAWSASYEQYF. The sequenced part of the CDR3 DNA is TGTGCCTGGAGTGCCAGCTACGAG. The chain combines TRBV30 with TRBJ2-7, with D uncertain. The CDR3 end is not reached by the read, which stops 3 residues before it; the germline J gene fills it in. Germline lookup yields CDR1 GTSNPN and CDR2 SVGIG (reference sequence). This CDR3 contains 11 residues. The V end was cut by 1 base, the J end by 3 bases, with 4 bases between.

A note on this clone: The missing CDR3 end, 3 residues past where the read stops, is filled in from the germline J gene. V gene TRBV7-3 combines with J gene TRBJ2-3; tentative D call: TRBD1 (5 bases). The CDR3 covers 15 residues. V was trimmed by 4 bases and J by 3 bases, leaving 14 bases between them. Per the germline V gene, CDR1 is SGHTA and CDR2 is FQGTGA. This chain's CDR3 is CASSSRELSTDTQYF. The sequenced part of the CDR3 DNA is TGTGCCAGCAGCTCCAGGGAATTGAGTACAGATACG.